The next 32 T cell receptor beta chains were all read from a single sample in a study of graft-versus-host responses after intestinal transplantation. The method was immunoSEQ multiplex PCR; TCRdb's version includes in-frame clones alone and lacks a portion of them. The data contain tens of thousands of clones, around 43% of them singletons. Researchers placed some 200,000 CFSE-labeled responder cells in culture with some 200,000 irradiated, violet-dye-labeled stimulator cells. This material consisted of alloreactive CD8+ T cells from a mixed lymphocyte reaction culture, taken before transplantation. Regarding subset: CFSE-low proliferating T cells sorted from approximately 6-day pre-transplant mixed lymphocyte reaction (GvH or HvG direction). These receptors were obtained from a human patient who was an organ donor for intestinal transplantation.

The V and J genes are TRBV11-3 and TRBJ1-5; TRBD1 aligns across 12 bases. V was clipped by 5 bases and J by 1 base; unmatched bases: 6. Germline CDR1 SGHNT, CDR2 YENEEA. CDR3 length: 17 amino acids. The CDR3 coding sequence is TGTGCCAGCAGCCGGGGACAGGGGGCGAGGAGCAATCAGCCCCAGCATTTT. It is translated as CASSRGQGARSNQPQHF.

The chain employs TRBV21-1 and TRBJ1-5. TRBV21-1 is a pseudogene. The CDR3 has 10 residues. The CDR3 spells CASRSQPQHF. The CDR3 DNA sequence: TGTGCCAGCAGGAGTCAGCCCCAGCATTTT.

V is TRBV30 and J is TRBJ2-1; TRBD2 matches 11 bases. The CDR3 has 16 residues. V lost 2 bases to trimming and J lost 2 bases; unmatched junction nucleotides: 5. The germline V gene encodes CDR1 GTSNPN and CDR2 SVGIG (reference sequence). As DNA, the CDR3 is TGTGCCTGGAGTCGAACTAGCGGGAGTACCTACAATGAGCAGTTCTTC. Translation gives CAWSRTSGSTYNEQFF.

This clone was observed a handful of times. This rearrangement joins TRBV5-1 to TRBJ2-3, with 12 bases fitting TRBD2. The germline V gene encodes CDR1 SGHRS and CDR2 YFSETQ. The CDR3 loop spans 17 amino acids. Trimming at V came to 0 bases and at J to 9 bases, leaving 11 bases not matched to a gene. CDR3 DNA sequence: TGCGCCAGCAGCTTGGCGGGACTAGCGGGTGCATCAAGGACGCAGTATTTT. As protein: CASSLAGLAGASRTQYF. Variable domain in full (rest from reference TRBV5-1 and TRBJ2-3): KAGVTQTPRYLIKTRGQQVTLSCSPISGHRSVSWYQQTPGQGLQFLFEYFSETQRNKGNFPGRFSGRQFSNSRSEMNVSTLELGDSALYLCASSLAGLAGASRTQYFGPGTRLTVL.

The V call is TRBV2, the J call TRBJ2-3; D is perhaps TRBD2 (6 bases). The CDR3 is 15 residues long. CDR1 and CDR2 from the germline V gene are SNHLY and FYNNEI. V dropped 3 bases and J dropped 3 bases, with 13 bases sitting between them. In DNA form, the CDR3 reads TGTGCCAGCAGTGAGGTGGCGGGGAGAACAGATACGCAGTATTTT. Its protein is CASSEVAGRTDTQYF.

This chain joins TRBV28 and TRBJ2-7; the D call may be TRBD1 or TRBD2 (6 bases each). The V and J ends lost 0 bases and 2 bases respectively, with 8 bases between them. Germline V lookup: CDR1 MDHEN, CDR2 SYDVKM. The CDR3 runs to 14 residues. The CDR3 DNA follows: TGTGCCAGCAGTTTATGGGGGGGCACCTACGAGCAGTACTTC. It is translated as CASSLWGGTYEQYF. Looking up the rest from reference TRBV28 and TRBJ2-7 gives the full variable domain: DVKVTQSSRYLVKRTGEKVFLECVQDMDHENMFWYRQDPGLGLRLIYFSYDVKMKEKGDIPEGYSVSREKKERFSLILESASTNQTSMYLCASSLWGGTYEQYFGPGTRLTVT.

The chain recombines TRBV28 with TRBJ1-3; D remains unclear. V gave up 5 bases and J gave up 1 base, with 9 bases separating them. The CDR3 length is 14 residues. Germline-derived CDR1 and CDR2 are MDHEN and SYDVKM. CDR3 coding DNA: TGTGCCAGCAGTAGAGGTGGGTCTGGAAACACCATATATTTT. Translation gives CASSRGGSGNTIYF.

The CDR3 region has the DNA TGTGCCAGCAGTGGAAAATGGGAGCAGTACTTC. This translates into CASSGKWEQYF. The rearrangement joins TRBV6-6 to TRBJ2-7; D unclear. The CDR3 contains 11 residues. Germline CDR1 reads MNHNY; CDR2 reads SVGAGI (reference sequence). V shed 5 bases and J shed 7 bases, with 9 bases lying between them.

This clone has a handful of counts. The rearrangement links TRBV28 to TRBJ1-5, with TRBD1 as a possible D gene (5 bases). The CDR3 sequence is 13 residues long. V lost 3 bases and J 6 bases, leaving 9 bases between the germline ends. The V gene's germline CDR1 is MDHEN and CDR2 SYDVKM. The CDR3 DNA reads as TGTGCCAGCAGTTTCGGGGGTGGTCAGCCCCAGCATTTT. Encoded protein: CASSFGGGQPQHF.

A word on this clone: Other DNA sequences in this specimen translate into the identical CDR3. CDR3 bases: TGCGCCAGCAGCCAAGTGGGGGCAGGTACTGAAGCTTTCTTT. It is translated as CASSQVGAGTEAFF. The chain has TRBV4-1 and TRBJ1-1; TRBD1 is a possible D gene (6 bases). The CDR3 is 14 residues long. V gave up 1 base and J gave up 5 bases, with 11 bases separating them. Germline CDR1 reads MGHRA; CDR2 reads YSYEKL.

This clone was counted only a few times. This chain's CDR3 is CATRGLSGTPNLYGYTF. DNA for the CDR3: TGTGCCACCAGGGGACTAAGCGGGACACCGAACCTCTATGGCTACACCTTC. The chain is built from TRBV28 and TRBJ1-2; D is perhaps TRBD1 (6 bases). Deletions cut 10 bases from V and 4 bases from J, with 28 bases between. CDR1 MDHEN and CDR2 SYDVKM come from the germline V gene. This CDR3 spans 17 amino acids.

CDR3 sequence: CASSLVEGNGPPEQFF. The CDR3 DNA follows: TGTGCCAGCAGCTTAGTTGAGGGAAACGGACCCCCTGAGCAGTTCTTC. V and J are TRBV11-2 and TRBJ2-1, with D possibly matching TRBD2 (5 bases). Germline-derived CDR1 and CDR2 are SGHAT and FQNNGV. V lost 1 base, J lost 9 bases, and 19 bases lay in between. This CDR3 spans 16 amino acids.

The CDR3, as DNA: TGTGCCAGCAGCAGTCGACCCGGGACTAGCGCCTACAATGAGCAGTTCTTC. Translation gives CASSSRPGTSAYNEQFF. The chain combines TRBV21-1 with TRBJ2-1; TRBD2 is the table's D call, not checked against the DNA. TRBV21-1 is tagged as a pseudogene. The CDR3 has 17 residues.

This clone occurred once. The chain links TRBV6-5 to TRBJ1-1, with D hard to call. Trimming pared 5 bases from V and 1 base from J, leaving 11 bases between. Germline assignment: CDR1 MNHEY and CDR2 SVGAGI. CDR3 length: 14 residues. CDR3 DNA sequence: TGTGCCAGCAGTGAATGGCTTGGGAACACTGAAGCTTTCTTT. Translating it yields CASSEWLGNTEAFF.

This clone was observed a few times. The rearrangement joins TRBV18 to TRBJ1-5, with TRBD1 as a possible D gene (6 bases). Trimming took off 1 base at V and 7 bases at J, with 8 bases between the two ends. This CDR3 region has 13 residues. Germline values: CDR1 KGHSH, CDR2 LQKENI. In nucleotides, the CDR3 is TGTGCCAGCTCACCACGTACAGGGCAGCCCCAGCATTTT. Residues: CASSPRTGQPQHF.

The chain carries TRBV13 and TRBJ2-3; no firm D call. Trimming took off 1 base at V and 3 bases at J, with 5 bases between the two ends. This CDR3 is built from 13 residues. Germline V gene sequence: CDR1 PRHDT, CDR2 FYEKMQ (reference sequence). CDR3 sequence reads: CASSLVGTDTQYF. The CDR3 coding sequence is TGTGCCAGCAGCTTAGTAGGAACAGATACGCAGTATTTT.

The gene calls are TRBV5-8 and TRBJ2-5; 10 positions match TRBD1. Gene TRBJ2-7 matches the end of the DNA better, so the J call may be wrong. Germline V gene lookup returns CDR1 SGHTS and CDR2 YDEGEE. The CDR3 has 14 amino acids. CDR3 region: CASSADRGIYEQYF. The CDR3 DNA sequence: TGTGCCAGCAGCGCGGACAGGGGGATCTACGAGCAGTACTTC.

This rearrangement joins TRBV29-1 to TRBJ1-2; the match to TRBD1 covers 7 bases. Losses at the gene ends were 6 bases for V and 4 bases for J; bases not matched to a gene: 8. The CDR3 length is 13 residues. Germline CDR1 SQVTM, CDR2 ANQGSEA. The CDR3 protein is CSVTGVGVYGYTF. The CDR3 nucleotides read TGCAGCGTAACAGGGGTAGGGGTCTATGGCTACACCTTC.

The rearrangement links TRBV11-2 to TRBJ2-3; D not certain. Germline loops: CDR1 SGHAT, CDR2 FQNNGV. The CDR3 runs to 14 residues. V was clipped by 0 bases and J by 0 bases, with 4 bases between them. This CDR3 is CASSLDSSTDTQYF. CDR3 nucleotides: TGTGCCAGCAGCTTAGATTCTAGCACAGATACGCAGTATTTT. Full variable domain (remainder filled in from reference TRBV11-2 and TRBJ2-3): EAGVAQSPRYKIIEKRQSVAFWCNPISGHATLYWYQQILGQGPKLLIQFQNNGVVDDSQLPKDRFSAERLKGVDSTLKIQPAKLEDSAVYLCASSLDSSTDTQYFGPGTRLTVL.

This chain connects TRBV29-1 to TRBJ1-2; 8 nucleotides align to TRBD1. Trimming at V came to 4 bases and at J to 4 bases, leaving 8 bases not matched to a gene. The germline CDR1 and CDR2 sequences are SQVTM and ANQGSEA. The CDR3 totals 14 residues. CDR3 sequence: CSVGTKGQAYGYTF. CDR3 nucleotides: TGCAGCGTTGGAACTAAGGGACAGGCCTATGGCTACACCTTC.

This chain links TRBV27 with TRBJ1-4; possible D gene TRBD1, 6 bases. The CDR3 consists of 16 residues. Germline CDR1 reads MNHEY; CDR2 reads SMNVEV (reference sequence). V shed 1 base and J shed 4 bases, with 13 bases lying between them. As DNA, the CDR3 is TGTGCCAGCAGTTTATGCAGGACAGCCCTTAATGAAAAACTGTTTTTT. It encodes CASSLCRTALNEKLFF.

This clone was counted a few times. The chain couples TRBV2 to TRBJ2-5; 8 bases align to TRBD2. Trimming at V came to 2 bases and at J to 5 bases, leaving 7 bases not matched to a gene. This CDR3 spans 15 amino acids. Germline V gene lookup returns CDR1 SNHLY and CDR2 FYNNEI. The CDR3 DNA reads as TGTGCCAGCAGTGAAAGAGCGGGAGAGGGTGAGACCCAGTACTTC. Its translation: CASSERAGEGETQYF.

This clone is termed medium-sized. The rearrangement links TRBV4-3 to TRBJ1-2, with a tentative D call TRBD1 (6 bases). Trimming pared 4 bases from V and 5 bases from J, leaving 11 bases between. Germline values: CDR1 LGHNA, CDR2 YSLEER. This CDR3 is 13 amino acids long. The CDR3 loop is CASSLQGMYGYTF. The CDR3 DNA reads TGCGCCAGCAGCCTACAGGGAATGTATGGCTACACCTTC.

This clone was counted between two and nine times. One end of the junction is discordant with germline, which a read error may explain. V usage is TRBV7-7 and J usage is TRBJ1-1; possible D gene TRBD1, 5 bases. CDR3 length: 13 residues. In germline, CDR1 is SSHAT, CDR2 FNYEAQ (reference sequence). The CDR3 DNA follows: TGTGCTAGCAGCTGCCAGGGCCGGACTGAAGCTTTCTTT. Translating gives CASSCQGRTEAFF.

This clone was seen just once. J is TRBJ1-1 and V is TRBV6-4; 7 bases line up with TRBD1. Germline V gene lookup returns CDR1 MRHNA and CDR2 SNTAGT. J was trimmed by 1 base and V by 6 bases; bases with no gene match: 11. The CDR3 runs to 16 residues. The DNA for the CDR3 is TGTGCCAGCAGGACCACATGGGACAGCACGAACACTGAAGCTTTCTTT. Its translation: CASRTTWDSTNTEAFF.

The chain joins TRBV28 to TRBJ2-2; D unclear. This CDR3 is built from 13 residues. Germline CDR1 reads MDHEN; CDR2 reads SYDVKM. Trimming took off 3 bases at V and 6 bases at J, with 8 bases between the two ends. The CDR3 DNA follows: TGTGCCAGCAGTTTCAGCAACCCCGGGGAGCTGTTTTTT. This codes for CASSFSNPGELFF. The full variable domain, its missing parts supplied by reference TRBV28 and TRBJ2-2, is DVKVTQSSRYLVKRTGEKVFLECVQDMDHENMFWYRQDPGLGLRLIYFSYDVKMKEKGDIPEGYSVSREKKERFSLILESASTNQTSMYLCASSFSNPGELFFGEGSRLTVL.

The chain uses TRBV28 and TRBJ2-7, with TRBD2 identical over 8 bases. CDR3 size: 19 residues. V lost 5 bases to trimming and J lost 2 bases; unmatched junction nucleotides: 20. Per germline, CDR1 MDHEN and CDR2 SYDVKM. The CDR3 DNA follows: TGTGCCAGCAGTCTCAACCTTTTGAGAGCGGGAGACGAGACCTACGAGCAGTACTTC. Translating gives CASSLNLLRAGDETYEQYF.

This clone was observed a few times. This sequence joins TRBV21-1 and TRBJ1-5. TRBV21-1 is labeled a pseudogene. This CDR3 is 14 amino acids long. Here the CDR3 reads CASPTQGRFQPQHF. The CDR3 DNA follows: TGTGCCAGCCCCACGCAGGGGAGGTTCCAGCCCCAGCATTTT.

The chain is built from TRBV6-6 and TRBJ1-5, with D unresolved. V lost 5 bases to trimming and J lost 2 bases, with 10 bases between them. Germline lookup yields CDR1 MNHNY and CDR2 SVGAGI (reference sequence). The length of the CDR3 is 14 residues. This chain's CDR3 is CASSVVEGNQPQHF. CDR3 nucleotide sequence: TGTGCCAGCAGTGTTGTAGAGGGCAATCAGCCCCAGCATTTT.

V is TRBV6-5 and J is TRBJ2-1; 11 nucleotides match TRBD1. CDR3 size: 15 residues. Trimming at V came to 6 bases and at J to 3 bases, leaving 4 bases not matched to a gene. From germline, CDR1 is MNHEY and CDR2 SVGAGI. CDR3 region: CASSPGTGGYNEQFF. DNA of the CDR3: TGTGCCAGCAGCCCCGGGACAGGGGGCTACAATGAGCAGTTCTTC.

The V call is TRBV14, the J call TRBJ2-7; 9 nucleotides agree with TRBD2. The length of the CDR3 is 16 residues. J was trimmed by 2 bases and V by 1 base; bases with no gene match: 6. The germline V gene encodes CDR1 SGHDN and CDR2 FVKESK. The CDR3 reads CASSQGIAGETYEQYF. DNA for the CDR3: TGTGCCAGCAGCCAAGGGATAGCGGGAGAGACCTACGAGCAGTACTTC.

The genes are TRBV27 and TRBJ2-5; D is unclear. Trimming cost V 6 bases and J 1 base, with 12 bases left between them. CDR1 is MNHEY, CDR2 SMNVEV, per germline (reference sequence). There are 14 residues in the CDR3. DNA of the CDR3: TGTGCCAGCAGCCCCCTCCCCGCCCAAGAGACCCAGTACTTC. This gives the protein CASSPLPAQETQYF.